The source of this TCR beta chain is a study of blood T cells in healthy people across ages. Study results and caveats: Leaving the PBMCs unsorted stopped any conclusive comparison of naive versus antigen-experienced cells.

The individuals who served as donors were healthy Caucasians living in Russia, aged roughly 6 to 90. The sample, about 9.2 milliliters of peripheral blood, was drawn from each donor. PCR was performed a second time for about 7 to 12 cycles using a sample-barcoded 5' primer and a J-beta primer mix. Through a template-switch adaptor with 12 random nucleotides, each cDNA molecule received a tag. TCRdb re-analysed the 5' RACE reads in MiXCR, keeping a single row per CDR3 protein. Of 1,300,000 or so distinct CDR3 sequences listed, 45% to 70% are singletons. Of note for this clonotype: The antigen remains undetermined.

The germline gives CDR1 KGHDR, CDR2 SFDVKD. The germline V and J ends were trimmed by 7 bases and 7 bases, with 13 bases remaining between them. This CDR3 is built from 13 residues. Sequenced: blood. The chain joins TRBV24-1 to TRBJ1-5; D perhaps matches TRBD1 (6 bases). This TCR was sampled from a young man in good health. The CDR3 is CATRSGEGQPQHF. In DNA, the CDR3 is TGTGCCACCAGGTCAGGGGAAGGGCAGCCCCAGCATTTT.